The 13 T cell receptor beta chains below all came from one sample that was sequenced in a study of cytomegalovirus exposure and HLA in healthy donors. Using immunoSEQ multiplex PCR, the repertoire was profiled, and TCRdb retains in-frame clones only, with some absent. Of 150,000 to 200,000 clones listed, about 90% were seen once; the top ten hold 3% to 3.5%. The sequencing input was PBMCs. The receptors shown here come from a woman aged 18-35 years in good health and CMV-seropositive.

V usage is TRBV27 and J usage is TRBJ1-2; D is unclear. Germline V gives CDR1 MNHEY, CDR2 SMNVEV (reference sequence). The ends were cut back, 2 bases at V and 2 bases at J, with 9 bases in the middle. The CDR3 loop spans 14 amino acids. The CDR3 region is CASSLKGGNYGYTF. CDR3 in DNA: TGTGCCAGCAGTTTAAAGGGCGGGAACTATGGCTACACCTTC.

The chain uses TRBV2 and TRBJ1-1, with D maybe TRBD1 (5 bases). Germline values: CDR1 SNHLY, CDR2 FYNNEI. There are 14 residues in the CDR3. V was shortened by 3 bases and J by 2 bases, with 10 bases between the two germline ends. CDR3 sequence reads: CASSDWGGNTEAFF. CDR3 nucleotide sequence: TGTGCCAGCAGTGACTGGGGGGGTAACACTGAAGCTTTCTTT.

V is TRBV14 and J is TRBJ2-7, with D possibly being TRBD2 (5 bases). Deletions cut 1 base from V and 2 bases from J, with 12 bases between. The germline V gene encodes CDR1 SGHDN and CDR2 FVKESK. The CDR3 consists of 15 residues. The chain's CDR3 is CASSQVAGPPYEQYF. The CDR3 DNA reads as TGTGCCAGCAGCCAAGTGGCGGGTCCACCCTACGAGCAGTACTTC.

The chain links TRBV5-6 to TRBJ2-7; maybe TRBD1 (5 bases). The CDR3 has 12 amino acids. V gave up 1 base and J gave up 5 bases, with 7 bases separating them. Per germline, CDR1 SGHDT and CDR2 YYEEEE. CDR3 bases: TGTGCCAGCAGCTTGAGGGGCCACGAGCAGTACTTC. Translation: CASSLRGHEQYF.

The chain has TRBV4-3 and TRBJ1-2; D is unresolved. The germline V and J ends were trimmed by 0 bases and 2 bases, with 16 bases remaining between them. Germline assignment: CDR1 LGHNA and CDR2 YSLEER. The CDR3 runs to 17 residues. The CDR3 sequence: CASSQDRGRKGNYGYTF. For the CDR3, the DNA is TGCGCCAGCAGCCAAGATCGGGGTCGAAAGGGAAACTATGGCTACACCTTC.

This clone was counted only a few times. The CDR3 is CASSSLSSYEQYF. Written as DNA, the CDR3 is TGTGCCAGCAGCTCCCTCTCCTCCTACGAGCAGTACTTC. V gene TRBV11-2 combines with J gene TRBJ2-7; D remains ambiguous. V lost 4 bases, J lost 0 bases, and 7 bases lay in between. CDR1 SGHAT and CDR2 FQNNGV come from the germline V gene. The CDR3 sequence is 13 residues long. Full variable domain (outside the CDR3, taken from reference TRBV11-2 and TRBJ2-7): EAGVAQSPRYKIIEKRQSVAFWCNPISGHATLYWYQQILGQGPKLLIQFQNNGVVDDSQLPKDRFSAERLKGVDSTLKIQPAKLEDSAVYLCASSSLSSYEQYFGPGTRLTVT.

The chain is built from TRBV28 and TRBJ1-2; 10 bases map to TRBD1. In germline, CDR1 is MDHEN, CDR2 SYDVKM. The CDR3 runs to 15 residues. V was pared by 5 bases and J by 4 bases, with 7 bases of the junction left unmatched. CDR3 protein: CASSPPTGGIYGYTF. CDR3 nucleotides: TGTGCCAGCAGTCCCCCGACAGGGGGCATCTATGGCTACACCTTC.

V is TRBV14 and J is TRBJ2-7, with 10 bases aligning to TRBD1. Unmatched junction bases numbered 4, after V lost 1 base and J lost 4 bases. The CDR3 consists of 15 residues. The germline CDR1 and CDR2 sequences are SGHDN and FVKESK. CDR3 in DNA: TGTGCCAGCAGCCAAGTGGGGACAGGGGCTTACGAGCAGTACTTC. It is translated as CASSQVGTGAYEQYF.

The gene calls are TRBV7-9 and TRBJ1-5; D gene uncertain. The CDR3 spans 13 residues. V gave up 5 bases and J gave up 4 bases, with 9 bases separating them. Germline assignment: CDR1 SEHNR and CDR2 FQNEAQ (reference sequence). CDR3 in DNA: TGTGCCAGCAGCGCGGGCCCTAATCAGCCCCAGCATTTT. Amino acid sequence: CASSAGPNQPQHF.

The rearrangement links TRBV9 to TRBJ1-2; D may be TRBD1 (5 bases). The V gene lost 0 bases and the J gene lost 1 base, with 10 bases spanning the gap. There are 15 residues in the CDR3. Germline-derived CDR1 and CDR2 are SGDLS and YYNGEE. CDR3 in amino acids: CASSVAGGGNYGYTF. Written as DNA, the CDR3 is TGTGCCAGCAGCGTAGCGGGGGGTGGTAACTATGGCTACACCTTC.

The chain combines TRBV4-2 with TRBJ2-5; D unclear. This CDR3 has 12 residues. Between the trimmed V and J ends, which lost 1 base and 5 bases, there was a span of 5 bases. Germline CDR1 and CDR2: LGHNA and YNFKEQ. CDR3 sequence reads: CASSQAEETQYF. Here the CDR3 DNA reads TGTGCCAGCAGCCAAGCGGAGGAGACCCAGTACTTC.

This clone was observed a single time. The chain carries TRBV13 and TRBJ2-1; D perhaps matches TRBD2 (5 bases). Germline values: CDR1 PRHDT, CDR2 FYEKMQ (reference sequence). The CDR3 is made up of 16 amino acids. The V end lost 3 bases, the J end lost 0 bases, and 12 bases lay between the germline ends. The CDR3 region is CASSFQLGSSYNEQFF. CDR3 coding DNA: TGTGCCAGCAGCTTTCAACTGGGGAGCTCCTACAATGAGCAGTTCTTC.

The J gene is TRBJ2-3, the V gene TRBV2, with TRBD2 matching 9 bases. The CDR3 length is 14 residues. The germline V gene encodes CDR1 SNHLY and CDR2 FYNNEI. With V trimmed by 7 bases and J by 1 base, 3 bases remained unmatched. CDR3 sequence (DNA): TGTGCCAGCAAGATAGCGGGGGGCACAGATACGCAGTATTTT. Translating gives CASKIAGGTDTQYF.